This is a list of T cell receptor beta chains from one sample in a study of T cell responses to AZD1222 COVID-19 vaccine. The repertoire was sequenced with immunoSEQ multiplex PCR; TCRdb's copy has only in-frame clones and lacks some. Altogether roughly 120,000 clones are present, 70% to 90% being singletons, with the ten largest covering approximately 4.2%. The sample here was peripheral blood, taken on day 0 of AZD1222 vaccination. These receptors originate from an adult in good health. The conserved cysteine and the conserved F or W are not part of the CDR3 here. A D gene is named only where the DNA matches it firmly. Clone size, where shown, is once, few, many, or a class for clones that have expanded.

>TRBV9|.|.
ASSVGTEPYEQY
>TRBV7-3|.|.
ASSLRGPSNSPLH
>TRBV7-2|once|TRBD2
ASSLDGGATETQY
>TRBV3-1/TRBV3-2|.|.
ASSQDTGGYGYT
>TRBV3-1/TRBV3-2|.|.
ASSSGRTIYEQY
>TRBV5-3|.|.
ARSLAAGKYGEQY
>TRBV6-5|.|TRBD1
ASSYSPGQGYEQY
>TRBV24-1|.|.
ATSEGVSSYNEQF
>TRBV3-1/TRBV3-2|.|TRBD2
ASSRGLAGGEQF
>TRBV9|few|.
ASSVGYQETQY
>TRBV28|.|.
ASSLYRVDSPLH
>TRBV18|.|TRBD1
ASSLQGAHEQY
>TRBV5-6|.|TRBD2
ASSLGLASYEQY
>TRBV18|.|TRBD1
ASSQGADQPQH
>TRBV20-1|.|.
SARGDYEQY
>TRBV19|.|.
ASRSGFYGYT
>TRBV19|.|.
ASSPRGGDSPLH
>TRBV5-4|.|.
ASSLPTNGAKDTQY
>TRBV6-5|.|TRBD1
ASSYRQGGNQPQH
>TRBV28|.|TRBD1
ASNAGTGAGGANVLT
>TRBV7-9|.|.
ASSPRLVSLDTGELF
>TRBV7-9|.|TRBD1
ASSPQGAGGYT
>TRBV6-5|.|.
ASSYRVSGELF
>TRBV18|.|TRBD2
ASSPRGAGAGYEQY
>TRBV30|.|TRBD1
AWTRTGGNEKLF
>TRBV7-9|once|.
ASSLGQGYQPQH
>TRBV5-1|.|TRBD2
ASGTSGFNEQF
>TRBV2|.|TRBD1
AHAGTGQETQY